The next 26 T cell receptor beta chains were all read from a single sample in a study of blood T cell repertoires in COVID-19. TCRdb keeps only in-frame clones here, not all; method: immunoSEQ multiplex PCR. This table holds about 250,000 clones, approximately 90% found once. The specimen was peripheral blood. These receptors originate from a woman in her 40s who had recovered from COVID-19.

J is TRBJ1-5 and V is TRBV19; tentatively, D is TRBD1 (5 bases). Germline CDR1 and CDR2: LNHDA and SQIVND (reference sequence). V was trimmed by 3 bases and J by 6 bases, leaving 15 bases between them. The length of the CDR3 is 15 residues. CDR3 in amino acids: CASSIGIQGGQPQHF. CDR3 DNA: TGTGCCAGTAGTATTGGAATCCAGGGTGGTCAGCCCCAGCATTTT.

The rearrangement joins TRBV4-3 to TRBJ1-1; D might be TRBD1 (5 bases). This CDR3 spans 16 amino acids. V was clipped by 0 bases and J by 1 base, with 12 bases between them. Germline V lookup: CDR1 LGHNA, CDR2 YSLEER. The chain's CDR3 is CASSQDVGPKNTEAFF. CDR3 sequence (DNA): TGCGCCAGCAGCCAAGATGTGGGGCCAAAGAACACTGAAGCTTTCTTT.

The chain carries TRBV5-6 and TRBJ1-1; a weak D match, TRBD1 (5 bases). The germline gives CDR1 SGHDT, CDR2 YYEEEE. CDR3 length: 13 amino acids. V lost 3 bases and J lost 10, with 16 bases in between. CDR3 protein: CASSWTEGVRAFF. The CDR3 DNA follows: TGTGCCAGCAGCTGGACCGAAGGGGTTAGAGCTTTCTTT.

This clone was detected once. The CDR3 DNA sequence: TGTGCCAGCAGCCCGGGACTAGCGGCAAACAATGAGCAGTTCTTC. Translation gives CASSPGLAANNEQFF. This chain links TRBV7-2 with TRBJ2-1, with 11 bases lining up with TRBD2. There are 15 residues in the CDR3. J lost 5 bases, V lost 5 bases, and 5 bases had no gene match. CDR1 and CDR2 from the germline V gene are SGHTA and FQGNSA.

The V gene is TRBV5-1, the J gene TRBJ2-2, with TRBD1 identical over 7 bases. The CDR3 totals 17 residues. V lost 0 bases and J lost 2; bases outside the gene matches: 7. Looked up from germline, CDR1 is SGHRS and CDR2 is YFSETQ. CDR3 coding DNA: TGCGCCAGCAGCTTGGGTGGCGGACAGGCTAACACCGGGGAGCTGTTTTTT. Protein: CASSLGGGQANTGELFF.

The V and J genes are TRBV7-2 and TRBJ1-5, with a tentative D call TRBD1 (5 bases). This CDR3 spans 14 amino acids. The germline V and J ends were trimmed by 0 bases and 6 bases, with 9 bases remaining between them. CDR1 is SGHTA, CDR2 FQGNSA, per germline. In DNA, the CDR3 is TGTGCCAGCAGCTTAGCGGGGGGTAGTCAGCCCCAGCATTTT. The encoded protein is CASSLAGGSQPQHF.

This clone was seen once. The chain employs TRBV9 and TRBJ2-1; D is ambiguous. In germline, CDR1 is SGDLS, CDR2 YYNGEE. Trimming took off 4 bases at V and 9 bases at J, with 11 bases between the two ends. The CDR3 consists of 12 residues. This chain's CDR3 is CASSPVYGEQFF. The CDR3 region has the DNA TGTGCCAGCAGCCCCGTGTACGGTGAGCAGTTCTTC.

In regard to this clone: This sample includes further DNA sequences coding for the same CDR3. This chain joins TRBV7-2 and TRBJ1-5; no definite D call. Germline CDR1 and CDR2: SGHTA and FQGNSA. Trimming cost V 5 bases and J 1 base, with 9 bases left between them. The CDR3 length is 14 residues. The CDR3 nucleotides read TGTGCCAGCAGCCCCCCCGGGAGCAATCAGCCCCAGCATTTT. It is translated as CASSPPGSNQPQHF.

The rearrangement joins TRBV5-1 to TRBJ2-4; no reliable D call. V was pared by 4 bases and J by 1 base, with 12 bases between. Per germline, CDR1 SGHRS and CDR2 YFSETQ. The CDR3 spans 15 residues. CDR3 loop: CASSPTAGAKNIQYF. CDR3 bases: TGCGCCAGCAGCCCGACGGCCGGGGCCAAAAACATTCAGTACTTC.

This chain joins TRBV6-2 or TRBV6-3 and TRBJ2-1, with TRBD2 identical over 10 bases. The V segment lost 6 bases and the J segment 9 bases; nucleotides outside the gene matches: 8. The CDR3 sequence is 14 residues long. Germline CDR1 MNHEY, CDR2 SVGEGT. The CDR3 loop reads CASSPSGRVGEQFF. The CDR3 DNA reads TGTGCCAGCAGCCCAAGCGGGAGGGTGGGTGAGCAGTTCTTC.

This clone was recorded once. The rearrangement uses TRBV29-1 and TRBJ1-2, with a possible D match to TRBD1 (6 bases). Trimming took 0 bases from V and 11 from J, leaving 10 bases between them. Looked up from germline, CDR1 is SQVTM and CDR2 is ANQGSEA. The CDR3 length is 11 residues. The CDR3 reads CSVEERQGYTF. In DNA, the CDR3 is TGCAGCGTTGAAGAGAGGCAGGGGTACACCTTC.

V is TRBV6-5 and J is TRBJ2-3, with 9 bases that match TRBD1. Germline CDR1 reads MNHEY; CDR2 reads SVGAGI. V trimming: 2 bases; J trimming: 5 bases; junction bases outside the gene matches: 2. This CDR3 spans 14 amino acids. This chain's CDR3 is CASSYGTGIDTQYF. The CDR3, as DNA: TGTGCCAGCAGTTACGGGACAGGGATAGATACGCAGTATTTT.

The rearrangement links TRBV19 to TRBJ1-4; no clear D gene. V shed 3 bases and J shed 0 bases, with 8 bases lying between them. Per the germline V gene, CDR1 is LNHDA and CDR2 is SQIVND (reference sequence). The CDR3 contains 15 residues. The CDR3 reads CASSIGGSTNEKLFF. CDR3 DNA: TGTGCCAGTAGTATCGGCGGCTCAACTAATGAAAAACTGTTTTTT.

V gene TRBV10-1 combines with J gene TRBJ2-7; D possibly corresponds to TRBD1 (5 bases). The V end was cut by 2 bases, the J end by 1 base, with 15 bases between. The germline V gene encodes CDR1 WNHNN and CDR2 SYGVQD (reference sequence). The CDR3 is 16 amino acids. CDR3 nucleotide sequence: TGCGCCAGCAGTGAGAGGGGCCGATTCCCATCCTACGAGCAGTACGTC. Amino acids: CASSERGRFPSYEQYV.

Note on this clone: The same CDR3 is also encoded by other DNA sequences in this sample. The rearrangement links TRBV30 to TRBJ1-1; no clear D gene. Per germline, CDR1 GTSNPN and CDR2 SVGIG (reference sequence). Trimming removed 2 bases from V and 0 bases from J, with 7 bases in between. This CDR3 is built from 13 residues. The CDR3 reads CAWSRGMNTEAFF. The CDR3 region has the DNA TGTGCCTGGAGTCGGGGAATGAACACTGAAGCTTTCTTT.

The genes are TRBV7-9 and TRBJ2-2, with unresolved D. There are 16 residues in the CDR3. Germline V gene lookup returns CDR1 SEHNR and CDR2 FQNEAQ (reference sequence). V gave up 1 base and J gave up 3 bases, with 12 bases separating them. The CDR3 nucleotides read TGTGCCAGCAGCTTAGTGGGCTATTCGGACACCGGGGAGCTGTTTTTT. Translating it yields CASSLVGYSDTGELFF.

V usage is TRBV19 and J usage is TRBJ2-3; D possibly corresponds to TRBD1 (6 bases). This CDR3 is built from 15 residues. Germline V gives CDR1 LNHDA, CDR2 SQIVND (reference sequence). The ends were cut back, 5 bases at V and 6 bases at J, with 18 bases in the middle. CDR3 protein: CASSHDRNPGDTQYF. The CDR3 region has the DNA TGTGCCAGTAGTCACGACAGGAACCCAGGGGATACGCAGTATTTT.

Here the CDR3 DNA reads TGTGCCAGCAGCTTCTGGGAACACGGACAGGTGGGTTGGGATGAGCAGTTCTTC. Protein: CASSFWEHGQVGWDEQFF. V and J are TRBV11-2 and TRBJ2-1; TRBD1 aligns across 7 bases. V lost 3 bases, J lost 8 bases, and 19 bases stayed unmatched. This CDR3 has 18 amino acids. In germline, CDR1 is SGHAT, CDR2 FQNNGV.

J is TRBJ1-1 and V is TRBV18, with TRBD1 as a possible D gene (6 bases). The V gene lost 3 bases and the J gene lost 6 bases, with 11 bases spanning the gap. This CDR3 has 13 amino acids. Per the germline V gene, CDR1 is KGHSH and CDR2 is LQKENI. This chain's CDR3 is CASSPTGGAEAFF. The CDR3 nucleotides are TGTGCCAGCTCACCGACAGGTGGCGCTGAAGCTTTCTTT.

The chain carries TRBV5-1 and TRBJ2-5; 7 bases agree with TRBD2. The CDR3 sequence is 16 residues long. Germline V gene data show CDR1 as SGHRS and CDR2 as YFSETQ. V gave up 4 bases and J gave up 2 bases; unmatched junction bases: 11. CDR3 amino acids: CASSLAPLAAQETQYF. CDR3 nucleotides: TGCGCCAGCAGCCTGGCCCCCCTAGCGGCTCAAGAGACCCAGTACTTC.

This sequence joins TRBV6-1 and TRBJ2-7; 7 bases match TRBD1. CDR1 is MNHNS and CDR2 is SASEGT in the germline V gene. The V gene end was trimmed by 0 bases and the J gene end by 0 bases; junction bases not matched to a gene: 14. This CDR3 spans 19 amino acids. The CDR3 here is CASSEAWSRQGSPSYEQYF. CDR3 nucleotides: TGTGCCAGCAGTGAAGCCTGGAGCCGACAGGGTAGCCCCTCCTACGAGCAGTACTTC.

This CDR3 reads CATSTRGQPQHF. The DNA of the CDR3 is TGTGCCACCAGCACCCGGGGTCAGCCCCAGCATTTT. This chain uses TRBV15 with TRBJ1-5; no clear D. Germline V gene sequence: CDR1 LNHNV, CDR2 YYDKDF (reference sequence). This CDR3 is 12 amino acids long. The V gene lost 4 bases and the J gene lost 6 bases, with 7 bases spanning the gap.

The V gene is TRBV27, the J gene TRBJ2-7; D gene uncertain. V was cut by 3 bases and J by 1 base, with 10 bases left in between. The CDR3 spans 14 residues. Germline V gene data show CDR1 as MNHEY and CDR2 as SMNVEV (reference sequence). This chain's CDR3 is CASSFSPGSYEQYF. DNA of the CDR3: TGTGCCAGCAGTTTCTCCCCCGGGTCCTACGAGCAGTACTTC.

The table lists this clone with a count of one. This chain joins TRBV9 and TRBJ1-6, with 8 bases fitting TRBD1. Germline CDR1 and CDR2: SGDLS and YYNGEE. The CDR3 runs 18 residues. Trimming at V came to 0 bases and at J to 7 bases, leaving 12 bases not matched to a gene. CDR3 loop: CASSVGGQASPGNSPLHF. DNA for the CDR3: TGTGCCAGCAGCGTAGGGGGACAGGCCTCACCGGGGAATTCACCCCTCCACTTT.

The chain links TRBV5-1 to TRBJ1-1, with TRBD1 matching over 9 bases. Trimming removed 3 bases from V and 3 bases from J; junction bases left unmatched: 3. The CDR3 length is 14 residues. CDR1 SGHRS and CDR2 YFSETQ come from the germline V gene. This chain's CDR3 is CASSSGQGYTEAFF. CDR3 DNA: TGCGCCAGCAGCTCCGGACAGGGGTACACTGAAGCTTTCTTT. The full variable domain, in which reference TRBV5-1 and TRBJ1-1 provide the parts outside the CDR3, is KAGVTQTPRYLIKTRGQQVTLSCSPISGHRSVSWYQQTPGQGLQFLFEYFSETQRNKGNFPGRFSGRQFSNSRSEMNVSTLELGDSALYLCASSSGQGYTEAFFGQGTRLTVV.

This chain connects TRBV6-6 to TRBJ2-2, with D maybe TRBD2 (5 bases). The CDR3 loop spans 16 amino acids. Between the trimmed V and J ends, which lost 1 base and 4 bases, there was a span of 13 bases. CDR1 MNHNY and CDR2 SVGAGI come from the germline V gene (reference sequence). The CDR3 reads CASSYLSFRGTGELFF. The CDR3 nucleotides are TGTGCCAGCAGTTACTTGTCATTCCGGGGCACCGGGGAGCTGTTTTTT.